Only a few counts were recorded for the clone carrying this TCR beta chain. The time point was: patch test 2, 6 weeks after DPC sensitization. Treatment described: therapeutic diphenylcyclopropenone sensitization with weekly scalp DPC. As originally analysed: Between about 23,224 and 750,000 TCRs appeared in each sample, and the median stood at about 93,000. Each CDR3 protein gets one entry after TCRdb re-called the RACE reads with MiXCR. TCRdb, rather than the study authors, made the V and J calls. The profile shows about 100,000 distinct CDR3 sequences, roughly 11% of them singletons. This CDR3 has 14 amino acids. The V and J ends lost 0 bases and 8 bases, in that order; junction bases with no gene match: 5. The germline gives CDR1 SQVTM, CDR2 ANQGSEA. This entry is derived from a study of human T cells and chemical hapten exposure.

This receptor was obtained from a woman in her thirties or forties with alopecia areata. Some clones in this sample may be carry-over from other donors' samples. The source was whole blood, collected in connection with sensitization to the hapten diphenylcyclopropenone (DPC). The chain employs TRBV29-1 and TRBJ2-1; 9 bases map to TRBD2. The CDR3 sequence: CSVEDLAGVDEQFF. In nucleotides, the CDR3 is TGCAGCGTTGAAGATTTAGCGGGAGTAGATGAGCAGTTCTTC.